This T cell receptor (beta chain) originates from a study of blood T cell repertoires in COVID-19. Across the study: There were acute and convalescent COVID-19 samples, and they came from the United States, Italy and Spain.

This clone occurred a few times. In the original processing: Estimates of nucleated cell counts were drawn from the amplification of reference gene primers. Clones were sequenced by immunoSEQ multiplex PCR, and TCRdb holds only the in-frame ones, with some missing. V, J and clone size are those of that table, while D and trimming were read from the DNA. The table records approximately 200,000 clones, about 81% of them present only once. The V and J ends lost 1 base and 4 bases respectively, with 9 bases between them. The CDR3 loop spans 14 amino acids. Germline CDR1 SGHNT, CDR2 YENEEA. Sequencing input: peripheral blood. The chain has TRBV11-3 and TRBJ2-3, with D possibly being TRBD1 (6 bases). The receptor's source is an elderly woman with COVID-19, enrolled during active disease. CDR3 DNA sequence: TGTGCCAGCAGCTTAGGCAGGGGCGCAGATACGCAGTATTTT. Its translation: CASSLGRGADTQYF.